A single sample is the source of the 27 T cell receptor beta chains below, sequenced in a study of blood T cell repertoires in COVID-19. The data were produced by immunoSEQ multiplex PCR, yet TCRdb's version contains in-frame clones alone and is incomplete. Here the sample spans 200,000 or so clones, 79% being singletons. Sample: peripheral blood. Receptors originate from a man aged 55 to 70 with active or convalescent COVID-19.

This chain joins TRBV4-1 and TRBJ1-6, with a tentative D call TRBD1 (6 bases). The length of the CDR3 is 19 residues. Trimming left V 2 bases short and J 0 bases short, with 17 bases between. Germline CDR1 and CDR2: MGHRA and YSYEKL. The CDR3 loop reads CASSQPLGGQSSYNSPLHF. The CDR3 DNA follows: TGCGCCAGCAGCCAACCCTTAGGGGGTCAGAGCTCCTATAATTCACCCCTCCACTTT.

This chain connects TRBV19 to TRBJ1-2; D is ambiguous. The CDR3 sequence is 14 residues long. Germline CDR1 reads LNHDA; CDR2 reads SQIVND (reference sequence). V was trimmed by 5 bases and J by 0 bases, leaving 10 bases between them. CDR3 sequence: CASSGPTANYGYTF. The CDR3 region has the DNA TGTGCCAGTAGTGGCCCTACAGCTAACTATGGCTACACCTTC.

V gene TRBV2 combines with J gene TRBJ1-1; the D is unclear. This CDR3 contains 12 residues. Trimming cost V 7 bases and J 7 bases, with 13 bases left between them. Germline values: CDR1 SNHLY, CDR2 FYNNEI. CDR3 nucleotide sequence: TGTGCCAGCAAGGAGGGTTTATTTGAAGCTTTCTTT. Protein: CASKEGLFEAFF.

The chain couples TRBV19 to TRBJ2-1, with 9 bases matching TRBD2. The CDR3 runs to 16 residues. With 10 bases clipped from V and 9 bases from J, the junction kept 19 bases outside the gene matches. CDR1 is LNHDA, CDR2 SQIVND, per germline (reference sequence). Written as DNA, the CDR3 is TGTGCCACCAGTGGGGCCGGGACTAGCTTTCTCATTGAGCAGTTCTTC. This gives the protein CATSGAGTSFLIEQFF.

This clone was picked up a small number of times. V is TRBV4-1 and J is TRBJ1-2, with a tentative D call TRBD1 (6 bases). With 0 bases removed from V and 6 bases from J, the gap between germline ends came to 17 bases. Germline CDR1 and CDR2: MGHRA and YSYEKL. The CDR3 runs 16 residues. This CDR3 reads CASSQDLSRGRDGYTF. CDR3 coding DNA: TGCGCCAGCAGCCAAGATCTATCCAGGGGCCGGGATGGCTACACCTTC.

The CDR3 reads CASSTGTGDYEQYF. In DNA form, the CDR3 reads TGCGCCAGCAGCACCGGGACAGGAGACTACGAGCAGTACTTC. This chain uses TRBV5-1 with TRBJ2-7; 8 positions agree with TRBD1. This CDR3 comprises 14 residues. J was trimmed by 3 bases and V by 4 bases; bases with no gene match: 6. CDR1 and CDR2 (germline): SGHRS, YFSETQ. Full variable domain (outside the CDR3, taken from reference TRBV5-1 and TRBJ2-7): KAGVTQTPRYLIKTRGQQVTLSCSPISGHRSVSWYQQTPGQGLQFLFEYFSETQRNKGNFPGRFSGRQFSNSRSEMNVSTLELGDSALYLCASSTGTGDYEQYFGPGTRLTVT.

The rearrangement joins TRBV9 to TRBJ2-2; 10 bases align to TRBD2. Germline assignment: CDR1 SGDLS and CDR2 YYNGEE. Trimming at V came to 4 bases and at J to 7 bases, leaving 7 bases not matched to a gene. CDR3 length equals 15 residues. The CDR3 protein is CASSLLAGRDGELFF. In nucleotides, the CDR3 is TGTGCCAGCAGCCTACTAGCGGGAAGGGACGGGGAGCTGTTTTTT.

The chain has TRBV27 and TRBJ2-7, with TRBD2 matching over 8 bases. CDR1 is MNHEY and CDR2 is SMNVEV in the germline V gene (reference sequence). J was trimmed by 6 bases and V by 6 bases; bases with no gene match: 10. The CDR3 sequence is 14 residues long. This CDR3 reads CASRDSGNLAEQYF. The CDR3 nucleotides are TGTGCCAGCAGAGATAGCGGGAATTTGGCCGAGCAGTACTTC.

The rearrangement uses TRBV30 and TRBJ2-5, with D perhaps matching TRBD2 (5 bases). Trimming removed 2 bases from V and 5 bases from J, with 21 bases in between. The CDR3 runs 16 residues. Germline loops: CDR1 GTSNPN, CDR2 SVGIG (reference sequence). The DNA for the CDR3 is TGTGCCTGGAGTCCTCCTCTGGACTCCGTCCGGGAGACCCAGTACTTC. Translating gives CAWSPPLDSVRETQYF.

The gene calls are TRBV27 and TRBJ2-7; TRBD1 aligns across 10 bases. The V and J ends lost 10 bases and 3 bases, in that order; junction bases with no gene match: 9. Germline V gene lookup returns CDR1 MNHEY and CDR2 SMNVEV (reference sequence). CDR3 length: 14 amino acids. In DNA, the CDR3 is TGTGCCACCCGAGCCCGGGACAGGGGCTACGAGCAGTACTTC. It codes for CATRARDRGYEQYF.

The CDR3 is CASSLVTGTYNEQFF. CDR3 DNA sequence: TGTGCCAGCAGCTTGGTCACAGGGACCTACAATGAGCAGTTCTTC. V usage is TRBV13 and J usage is TRBJ2-1; maybe TRBD1 (6 bases). The CDR3 length is 15 residues. Germline V gene sequence: CDR1 PRHDT, CDR2 FYEKMQ (reference sequence). Trimming took off 3 bases at V and 2 bases at J, with 11 bases between the two ends.

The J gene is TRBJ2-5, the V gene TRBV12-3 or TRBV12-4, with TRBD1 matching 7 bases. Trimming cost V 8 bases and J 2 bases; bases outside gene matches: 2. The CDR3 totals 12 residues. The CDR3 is CASSRGQETQYF. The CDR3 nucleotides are TGTGCCAGCTCCAGGGGGCAAGAGACCCAGTACTTC.

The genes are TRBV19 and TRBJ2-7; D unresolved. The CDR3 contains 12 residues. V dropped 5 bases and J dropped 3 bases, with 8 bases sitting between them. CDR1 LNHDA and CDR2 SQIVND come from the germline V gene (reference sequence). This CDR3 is CASSLGDYEQYF. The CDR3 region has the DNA TGTGCCAGTAGTCTTGGAGACTACGAGCAGTACTTC. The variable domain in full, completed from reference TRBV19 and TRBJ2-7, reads DGGITQSPKYLFRKEGQNVTLSCEQNLNHDAMYWYRQDPGQGLRLIYYSQIVNDFQKGDIAEGYSVSREKKESFPLTVTSAQKNPTAFYLCASSLGDYEQYFGPGTRLTVT.

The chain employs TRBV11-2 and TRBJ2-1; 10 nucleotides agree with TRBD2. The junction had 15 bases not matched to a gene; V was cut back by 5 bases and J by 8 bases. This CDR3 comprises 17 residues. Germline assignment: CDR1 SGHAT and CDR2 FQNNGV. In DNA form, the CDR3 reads TGTGCCAGCAGCCCAATCGGGACTAGCGTAGGTTCCGATGAGCAGTTCTTC. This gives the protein CASSPIGTSVGSDEQFF. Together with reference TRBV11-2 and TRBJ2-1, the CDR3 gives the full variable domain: EAGVAQSPRYKIIEKRQSVAFWCNPISGHATLYWYQQILGQGPKLLIQFQNNGVVDDSQLPKDRFSAERLKGVDSTLKIQPAKLEDSAVYLCASSPIGTSVGSDEQFFGPGTRLTVL.

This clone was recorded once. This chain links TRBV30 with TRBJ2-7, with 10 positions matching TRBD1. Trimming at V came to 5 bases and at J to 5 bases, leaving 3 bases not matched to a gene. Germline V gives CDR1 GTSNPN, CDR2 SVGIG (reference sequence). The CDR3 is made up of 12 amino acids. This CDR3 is CAWGTGAHEQYF. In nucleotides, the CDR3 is TGTGCCTGGGGGACAGGGGCCCACGAGCAGTACTTC.

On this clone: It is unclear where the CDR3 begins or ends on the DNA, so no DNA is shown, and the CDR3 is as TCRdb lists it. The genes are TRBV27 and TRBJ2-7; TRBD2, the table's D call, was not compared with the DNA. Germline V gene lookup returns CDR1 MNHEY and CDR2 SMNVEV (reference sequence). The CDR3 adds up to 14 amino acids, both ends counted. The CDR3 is CASSLWASGSEEYF.

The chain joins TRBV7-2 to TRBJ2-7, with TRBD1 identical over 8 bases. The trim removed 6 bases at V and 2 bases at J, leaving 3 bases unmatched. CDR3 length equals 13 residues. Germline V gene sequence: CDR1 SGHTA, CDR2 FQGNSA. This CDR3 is CASRNRGTYEQYF. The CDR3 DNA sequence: TGTGCCAGCAGAAACAGGGGGACCTACGAGCAGTACTTC.

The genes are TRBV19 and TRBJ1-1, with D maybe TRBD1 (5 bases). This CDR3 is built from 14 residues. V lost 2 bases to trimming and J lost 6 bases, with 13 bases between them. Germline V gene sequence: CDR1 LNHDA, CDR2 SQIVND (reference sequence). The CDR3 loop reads CASSITGAVAEAFF. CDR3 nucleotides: TGTGCCAGTAGTATAACAGGAGCCGTCGCTGAAGCTTTCTTT.

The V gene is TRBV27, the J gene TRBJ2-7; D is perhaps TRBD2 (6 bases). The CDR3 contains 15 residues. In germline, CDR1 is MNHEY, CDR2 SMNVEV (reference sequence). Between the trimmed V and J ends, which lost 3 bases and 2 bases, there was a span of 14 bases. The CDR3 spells CASSLSLAVAYEQYF. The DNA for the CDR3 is TGTGCCAGCAGTTTGAGCTTAGCGGTTGCCTACGAGCAGTACTTC.

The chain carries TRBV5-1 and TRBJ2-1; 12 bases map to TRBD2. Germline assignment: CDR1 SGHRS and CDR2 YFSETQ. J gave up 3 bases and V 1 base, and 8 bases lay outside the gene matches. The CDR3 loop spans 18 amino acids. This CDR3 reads CASSLRASGREFYNEQFF. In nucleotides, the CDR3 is TGCGCCAGCAGCTTGAGGGCTAGCGGGAGGGAATTCTACAATGAGCAGTTCTTC.

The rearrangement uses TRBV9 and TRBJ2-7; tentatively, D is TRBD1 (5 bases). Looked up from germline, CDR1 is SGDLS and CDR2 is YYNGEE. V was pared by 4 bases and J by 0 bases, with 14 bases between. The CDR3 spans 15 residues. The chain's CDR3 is CASSLSDSSSYEQYF. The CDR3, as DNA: TGTGCCAGCAGCCTATCAGACAGTTCCTCCTACGAGCAGTACTTC.

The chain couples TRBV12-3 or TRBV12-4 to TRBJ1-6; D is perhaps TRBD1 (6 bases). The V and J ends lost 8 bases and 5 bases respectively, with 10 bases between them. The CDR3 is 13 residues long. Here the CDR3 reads CASRTDHNSPLHF. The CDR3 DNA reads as TGTGCCAGCCGGACAGACCATAATTCACCCCTCCACTTT.

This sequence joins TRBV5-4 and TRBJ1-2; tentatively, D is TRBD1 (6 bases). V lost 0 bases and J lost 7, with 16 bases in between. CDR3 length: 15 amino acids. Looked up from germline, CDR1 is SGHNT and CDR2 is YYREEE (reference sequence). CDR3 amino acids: CASSLVSRGSAGYTF. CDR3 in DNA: TGTGCCAGCAGCTTGGTTTCCAGGGGTTCGGCTGGCTACACCTTC.

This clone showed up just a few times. The CDR3 is CASSLILSAGSYNEQFF. The CDR3 DNA sequence: TGTGCCAGCAGCTTAATATTATCGGCGGGCTCCTACAATGAGCAGTTCTTC. This rearrangement joins TRBV7-9 to TRBJ2-1; tentative D call: TRBD2 (5 bases). The CDR3 is made up of 17 amino acids. Trimming took off 2 bases at V and 0 bases at J, with 14 bases between the two ends. Per the germline V gene, CDR1 is SEHNR and CDR2 is FQNEAQ (reference sequence). Based on the CDR3 plus reference TRBV7-9 and TRBJ2-1, the full variable domain is DTGVSQNPRHKITKRGQNVTFRCDPISEHNRLYWYRQTLGQGPEFLTYFQNEAQLEKSRLLSDRFSAERPKGSFSTLEIQRTEQGDSAMYLCASSLILSAGSYNEQFFGPGTRLTVL.

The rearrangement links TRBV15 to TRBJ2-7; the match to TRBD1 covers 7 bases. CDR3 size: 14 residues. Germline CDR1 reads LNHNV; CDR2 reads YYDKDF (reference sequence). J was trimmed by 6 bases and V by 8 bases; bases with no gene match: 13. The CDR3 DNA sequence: TGTGCCACCTCTATAAGCAGGGGGATTGGCGAGCAGTACTTC. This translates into CATSISRGIGEQYF.

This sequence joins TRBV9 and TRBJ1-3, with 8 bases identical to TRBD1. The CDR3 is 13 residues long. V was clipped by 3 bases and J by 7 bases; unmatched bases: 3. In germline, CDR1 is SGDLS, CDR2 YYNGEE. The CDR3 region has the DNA TGTGCCAGCAGCGGACAGGGGCGGAACACCATATATTTT. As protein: CASSGQGRNTIYF.

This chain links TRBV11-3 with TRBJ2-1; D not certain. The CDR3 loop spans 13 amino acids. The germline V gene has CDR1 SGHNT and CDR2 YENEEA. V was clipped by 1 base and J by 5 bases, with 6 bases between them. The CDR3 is CASSLAKHNEQFF. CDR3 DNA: TGTGCCAGCAGCTTAGCTAAGCACAATGAGCAGTTCTTC.